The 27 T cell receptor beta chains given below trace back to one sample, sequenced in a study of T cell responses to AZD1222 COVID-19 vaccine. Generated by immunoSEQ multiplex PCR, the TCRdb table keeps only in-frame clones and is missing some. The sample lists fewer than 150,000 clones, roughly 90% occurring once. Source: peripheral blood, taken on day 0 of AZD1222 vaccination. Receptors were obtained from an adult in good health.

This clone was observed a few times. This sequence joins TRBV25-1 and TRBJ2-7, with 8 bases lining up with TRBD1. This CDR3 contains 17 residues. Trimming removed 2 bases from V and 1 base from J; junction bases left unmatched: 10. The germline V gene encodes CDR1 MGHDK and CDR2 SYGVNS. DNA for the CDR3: TGTGCCAGCAGTGAACAAGCCTGGACAGGGAGGTCCTACGAGCAGTACTTC. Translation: CASSEQAWTGRSYEQYF.

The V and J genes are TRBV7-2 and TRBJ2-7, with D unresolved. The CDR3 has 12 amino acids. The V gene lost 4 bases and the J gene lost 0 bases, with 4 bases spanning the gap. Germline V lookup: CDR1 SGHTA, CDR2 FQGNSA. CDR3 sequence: CASSSFSYEQYF. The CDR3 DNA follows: TGTGCCAGCAGCTCCTTCTCCTACGAGCAGTACTTC.

The CDR3 DNA sequence: TGCGCCAGCAGCCAAAAGGGGGGCCTCTATGGCTACACCTTC. Translated, it gives CASSQKGGLYGYTF. V is TRBV4-1 and J is TRBJ1-2, with D possibly being TRBD1 (6 bases). The germline gives CDR1 MGHRA, CDR2 YSYEKL. The CDR3 spans 14 residues. Between the trimmed V and J ends, which lost 2 bases and 4 bases, there was a span of 11 bases.

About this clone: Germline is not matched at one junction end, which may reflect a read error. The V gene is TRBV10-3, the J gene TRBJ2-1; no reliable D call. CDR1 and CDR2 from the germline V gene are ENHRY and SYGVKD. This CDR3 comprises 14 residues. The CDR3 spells CAISEPSSSNEQFF. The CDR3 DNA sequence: TGTGCCATCAGTGAGCCCTCCTCCTCCAATGAGCAGTTCTTC.

The DNA for the CDR3 is TGTGCCAGCGGCTCAATGACAGGGAATGCCTTGGGGCAGTACTTC. Translation: CASGSMTGNALGQYF. The rearrangement uses TRBV5-6 and TRBJ2-7; TRBD1 aligns across 7 bases. V lost 7 bases, J lost 9 bases, and 19 bases stayed unmatched. Germline V gene lookup returns CDR1 SGHDT and CDR2 YYEEEE. The CDR3 contains 15 residues.

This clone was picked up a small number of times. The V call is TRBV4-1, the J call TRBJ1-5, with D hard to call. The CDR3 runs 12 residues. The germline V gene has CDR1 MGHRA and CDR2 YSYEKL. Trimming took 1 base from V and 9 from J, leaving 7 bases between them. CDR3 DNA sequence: TGCGCCAGCAGCCAAGTGGCGGGGCCCCAGCATTTT. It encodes CASSQVAGPQHF.

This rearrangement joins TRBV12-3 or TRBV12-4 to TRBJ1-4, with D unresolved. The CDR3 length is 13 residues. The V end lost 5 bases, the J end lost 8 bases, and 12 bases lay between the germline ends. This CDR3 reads CASSPIMGEKLFF. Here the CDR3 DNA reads TGTGCCAGCAGTCCCATAATGGGGGAAAAACTGTTTTTT.

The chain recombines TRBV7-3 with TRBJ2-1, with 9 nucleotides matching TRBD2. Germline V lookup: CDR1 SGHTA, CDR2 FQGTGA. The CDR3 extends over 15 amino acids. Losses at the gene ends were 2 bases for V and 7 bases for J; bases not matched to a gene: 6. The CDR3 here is CASSLGLAGWNEQFF. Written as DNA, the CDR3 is TGTGCCAGCAGCTTAGGGCTAGCGGGGTGGAATGAGCAGTTCTTC.

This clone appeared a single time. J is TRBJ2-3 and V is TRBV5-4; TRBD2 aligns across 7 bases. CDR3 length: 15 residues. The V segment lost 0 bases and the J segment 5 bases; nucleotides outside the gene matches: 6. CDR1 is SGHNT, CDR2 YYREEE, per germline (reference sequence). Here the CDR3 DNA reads TGTGCCAGCAGCTTGGCTAGCGGTCTGGAAGATACGCAGTATTTT. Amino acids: CASSLASGLEDTQYF.

This chain's CDR3 is CASSSPSVVGTEAFF. The CDR3, as DNA: TGTGCCAGCAGTTCCCCATCGGTGGTGGGCACTGAAGCTTTCTTT. This rearrangement joins TRBV28 to TRBJ1-1; D ambiguous. Germline V gene data show CDR1 as MDHEN and CDR2 as SYDVKM. The length of the CDR3 is 15 residues. Deletions cut 4 bases from V and 4 bases from J, with 16 bases between.

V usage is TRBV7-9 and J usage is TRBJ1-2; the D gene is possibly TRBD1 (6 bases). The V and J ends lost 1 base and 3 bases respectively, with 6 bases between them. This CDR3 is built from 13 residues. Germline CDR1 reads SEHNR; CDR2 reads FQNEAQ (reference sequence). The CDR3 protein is CASSLGQDYGYTF. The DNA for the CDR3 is TGTGCCAGCAGCTTAGGACAGGACTATGGCTACACCTTC.

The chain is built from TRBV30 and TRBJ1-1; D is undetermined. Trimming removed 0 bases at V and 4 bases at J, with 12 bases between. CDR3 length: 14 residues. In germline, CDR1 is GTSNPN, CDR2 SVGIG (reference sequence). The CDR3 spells CAWSVRLAATEAFF. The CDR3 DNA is TGTGCCTGGAGTGTACGGTTAGCGGCCACTGAAGCTTTCTTT.

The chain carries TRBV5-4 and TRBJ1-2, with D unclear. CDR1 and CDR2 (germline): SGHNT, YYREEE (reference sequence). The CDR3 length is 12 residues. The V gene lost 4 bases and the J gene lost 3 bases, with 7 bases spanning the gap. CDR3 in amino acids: CASSQDHYGYTF. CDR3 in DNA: TGTGCCAGCAGCCAGGACCACTATGGCTACACCTTC.

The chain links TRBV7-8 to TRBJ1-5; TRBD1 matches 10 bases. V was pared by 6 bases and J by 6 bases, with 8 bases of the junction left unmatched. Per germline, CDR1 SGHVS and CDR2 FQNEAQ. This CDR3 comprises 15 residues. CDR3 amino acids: CASSKDRGRSQPQHF. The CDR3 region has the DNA TGTGCCAGCAGTAAAGACAGGGGGCGAAGTCAGCCCCAGCATTTT.

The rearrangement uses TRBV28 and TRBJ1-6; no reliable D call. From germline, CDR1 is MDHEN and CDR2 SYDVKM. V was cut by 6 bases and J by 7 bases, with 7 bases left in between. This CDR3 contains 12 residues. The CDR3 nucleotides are TGTGCCAGCAGGAATGGGAATTCACCCCTCCACTTT. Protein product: CASRNGNSPLHF.

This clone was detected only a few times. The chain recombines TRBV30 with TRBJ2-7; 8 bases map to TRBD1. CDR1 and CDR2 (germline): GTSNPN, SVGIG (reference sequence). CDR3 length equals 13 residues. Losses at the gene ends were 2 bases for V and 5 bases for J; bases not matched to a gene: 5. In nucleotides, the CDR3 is TGTGCCTGGAGTCGGGACAGGCCAAACGAGCAGTACTTC. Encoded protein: CAWSRDRPNEQYF.

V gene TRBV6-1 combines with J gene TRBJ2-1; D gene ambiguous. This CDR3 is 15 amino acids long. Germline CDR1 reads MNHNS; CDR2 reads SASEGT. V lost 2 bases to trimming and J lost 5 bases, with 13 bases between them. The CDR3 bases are TGTGCCAGCAGTGAATATGGGTTCGCTCACAATGAGCAGTTCTTC. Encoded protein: CASSEYGFAHNEQFF.

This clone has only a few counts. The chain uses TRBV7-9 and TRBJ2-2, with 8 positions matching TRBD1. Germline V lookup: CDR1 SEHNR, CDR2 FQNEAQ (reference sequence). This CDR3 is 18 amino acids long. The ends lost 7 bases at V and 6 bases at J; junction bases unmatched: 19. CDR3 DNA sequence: TGTGCCAGCACCTCTGGGGGCAGGGGGCTGTCCGTCTCCGGGGAGCTGTTTTTT. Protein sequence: CASTSGGRGLSVSGELFF. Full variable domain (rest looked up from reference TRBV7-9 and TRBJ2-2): DTGVSQNPRHKITKRGQNVTFRCDPISEHNRLYWYRQTLGQGPEFLTYFQNEAQLEKSRLLSDRFSAERPKGSFSTLEIQRTEQGDSAMYLCASTSGGRGLSVSGELFFGEGSRLTVL.

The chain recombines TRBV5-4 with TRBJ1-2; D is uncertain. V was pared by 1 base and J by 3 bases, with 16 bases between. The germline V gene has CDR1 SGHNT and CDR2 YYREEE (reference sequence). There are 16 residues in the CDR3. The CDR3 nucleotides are TGTGCCAGCAGCTTGAGTGTGGGTCCCAAGGACTATGGCTACACCTTC. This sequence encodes CASSLSVGPKDYGYTF.

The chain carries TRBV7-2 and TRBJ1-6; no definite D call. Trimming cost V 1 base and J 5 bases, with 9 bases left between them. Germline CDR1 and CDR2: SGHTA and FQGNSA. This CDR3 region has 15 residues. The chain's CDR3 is CASSLDGPNNSPLHF. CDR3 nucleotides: TGTGCCAGCAGCTTAGATGGCCCCAATAATTCACCCCTCCACTTT.

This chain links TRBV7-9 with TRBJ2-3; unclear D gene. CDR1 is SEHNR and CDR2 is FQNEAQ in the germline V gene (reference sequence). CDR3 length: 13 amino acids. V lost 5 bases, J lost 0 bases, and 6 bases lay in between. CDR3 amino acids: CASSPTSTDTQYF. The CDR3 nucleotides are TGTGCCAGCAGCCCAACTAGCACAGATACGCAGTATTTT.

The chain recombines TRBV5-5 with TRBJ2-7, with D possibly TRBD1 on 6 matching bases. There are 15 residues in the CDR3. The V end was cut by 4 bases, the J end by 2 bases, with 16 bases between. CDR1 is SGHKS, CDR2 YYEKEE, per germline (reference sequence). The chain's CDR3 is CASSRQVFGAYEQYF. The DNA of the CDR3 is TGTGCCAGCAGCAGACAGGTGTTTGGGGCCTACGAGCAGTACTTC.

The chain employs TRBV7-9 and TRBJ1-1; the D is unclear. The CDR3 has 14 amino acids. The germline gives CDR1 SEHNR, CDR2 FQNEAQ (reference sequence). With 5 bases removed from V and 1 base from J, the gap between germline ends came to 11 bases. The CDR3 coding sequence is TGTGCCAGCAGCCCCGGGGAGTGGAACACTGAAGCTTTCTTT. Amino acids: CASSPGEWNTEAFF.

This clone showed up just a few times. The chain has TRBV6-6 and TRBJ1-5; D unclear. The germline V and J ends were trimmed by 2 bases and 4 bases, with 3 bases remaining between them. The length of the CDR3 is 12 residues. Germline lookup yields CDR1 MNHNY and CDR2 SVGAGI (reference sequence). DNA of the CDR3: TGTGCCAGCAGTTACGGAAATCAGCCCCAGCATTTT. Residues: CASSYGNQPQHF.

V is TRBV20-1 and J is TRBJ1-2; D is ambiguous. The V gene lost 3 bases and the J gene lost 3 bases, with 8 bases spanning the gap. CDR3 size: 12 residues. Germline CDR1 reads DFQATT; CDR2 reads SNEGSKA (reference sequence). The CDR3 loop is CSASRRDYGYTF. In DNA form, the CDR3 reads TGCAGTGCTAGTCGGCGGGACTATGGCTACACCTTC.

In DNA form, the CDR3 reads TGTGCCAGCAGCTCCTTCGGGAGCGGGGGGGAAAATGAGCAGTTCTTC. Protein sequence: CASSSFGSGGENEQFF. The rearrangement links TRBV9 to TRBJ2-1; 10 bases map to TRBD2. V shed 4 bases and J 7 bases; nucleotides not matched to a gene: 11. Germline V gene sequence: CDR1 SGDLS, CDR2 YYNGEE. The CDR3 has 16 amino acids. Complete variable domain (other parts from reference TRBV9 and TRBJ2-1): DSGVTQTPKHLITATGQRVTLRCSPRSGDLSVYWYQQSLDQGLQFLIQYYNGEERAKGNILERFSAQQFPDLHSELNLSSLELGDSALYFCASSSFGSGGENEQFFGPGTRLTVL.

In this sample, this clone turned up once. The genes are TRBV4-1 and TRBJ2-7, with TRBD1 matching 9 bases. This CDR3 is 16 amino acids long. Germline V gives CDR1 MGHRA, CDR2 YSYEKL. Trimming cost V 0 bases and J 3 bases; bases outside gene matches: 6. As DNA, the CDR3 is TGCGCCAGCAGCCAAGACGTCGGGACAGGGATCTACGAGCAGTACTTC. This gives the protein CASSQDVGTGIYEQYF.